The source of this T cell receptor beta chain is a study of a mutant IDH1 vaccine in newly diagnosed glioma. Study as a whole: Following radiotherapy alone, or alongside temozolomide cycles, vaccination was started after an interval of 4-6 weeks.

As to this clone: Its antigen remains unknown.

Measured with immunoSEQ multiplex PCR; TCRdb has only the in-frame clones, and not every one. The data show about 26,000 clones, with more than 65% seen just once and about 7.7% held by the top ten. CDR1 ENHRY and CDR2 SYGVKD come from the germline V gene. The V end lost 2 bases, the J end lost 4 bases, and 9 bases lay between the germline ends. The CDR3 contains 14 residues. Sample time point: week 5, during vaccination. Alongside topical imiquimod, each dose of vaccine comprised 300 ug of mutant IDH1 20-mer peptide. Donor tumors were new WHO grade 3 or 4 IDH1-mutant, ATRX-lost astrocytomas. The chain recombines TRBV10-3 with TRBJ1-5, with a tentative D call TRBD1 (5 bases). The clonotype originates from a man aged 35-49 years with glioma. Some clones in this sample may be carry-over from other donors' samples. Sequenced material: PBMCs, taken from a glioma patient whose treatment included an IDH1 peptide vaccine. The CDR3 region is CAISERAGNQPQHF. CDR3 nucleotide sequence: TGTGCCATCAGTGAGAGAGCAGGGAATCAGCCCCAGCATTTT.